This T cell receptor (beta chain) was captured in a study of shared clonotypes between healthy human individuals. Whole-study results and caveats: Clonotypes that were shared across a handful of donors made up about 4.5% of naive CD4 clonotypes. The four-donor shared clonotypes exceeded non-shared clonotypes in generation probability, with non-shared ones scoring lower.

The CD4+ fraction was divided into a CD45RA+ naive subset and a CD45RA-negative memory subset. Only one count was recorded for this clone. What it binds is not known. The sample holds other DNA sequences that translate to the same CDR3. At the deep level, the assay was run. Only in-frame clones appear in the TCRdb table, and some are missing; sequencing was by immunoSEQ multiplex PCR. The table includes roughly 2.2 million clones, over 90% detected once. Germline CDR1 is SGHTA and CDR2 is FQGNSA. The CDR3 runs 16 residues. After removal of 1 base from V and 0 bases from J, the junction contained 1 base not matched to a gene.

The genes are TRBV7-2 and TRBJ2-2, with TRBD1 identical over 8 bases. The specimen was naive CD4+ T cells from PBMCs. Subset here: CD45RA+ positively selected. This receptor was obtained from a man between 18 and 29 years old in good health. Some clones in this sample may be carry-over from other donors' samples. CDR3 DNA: TGTGCCAGCAGCTTAGACAGGGGGGCGAACACCGGGGAGCTGTTTTTT. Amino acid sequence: CASSLDRGANTGELFF.